This TCR beta chain was captured by sequencing in a study of T cell responses to AZD1222 COVID-19 vaccine. Whole-study results and caveats: Along spike, vaccine-associated CD4 TCRs were found throughout, with dominance at 160-218 and 743-854. Females made up more of the donors, who were largely white British, and clonal diversity may have come out too low. Nearly half of unique spike-specific TCRs reportedly avoided B.1.351 and B.1.1.7 mutated regions.

TCRdb's table, derived via immunoSEQ multiplex PCR, lists solely in-frame clones and lacks some. The table lists about 130,000 clones, 87% of them singletons. In regard to this clone: Its matching antigen is unknown.

This TCR was sampled from an adult in good health. The source material was peripheral blood, sampled on day 0 of AZD1222 vaccination.

CDR3 nucleotides: TGTGCCAGCAGCTGGAACCGGAACTCCTACGAGCAGTACTTC. Translated: CASSWNRNSYEQYF. The rearrangement joins TRBV6-2 or TRBV6-3 to TRBJ2-7; D not resolved. This CDR3 is built from 14 residues. Trimming removed 6 bases at V and 0 bases at J, with 12 bases between. Germline lookup yields CDR1 MNHEY and CDR2 SVGEGT.